Below, one T cell receptor (beta chain) is given with its context. Its antigen is undetermined. This sample stems from a study of CD8+CD57+ T cells in acquired aplastic anemia. Whole-study results and caveats: Researchers report that fewer than 30 CD8+ CDR3 sequences appeared in both patients and controls.

From germline, CDR1 is SNHLY and CDR2 FYNNEI. Trimming removed 4 bases at V and 6 bases at J, with 19 bases between. The CDR3 runs to 15 residues. Selection for sequencing was limited to patients who had shown CD8+CD57+ cell expansion by flow cytometry. Prior therapy had not been administered to any patient at the time of blood sampling. Genomic DNA was employed as the template in profiling TCR beta VDJ and CDR3. MiXCR was run by TCRdb on the reads, yielding one entry per CDR3 protein. The sample lists some 200,000 distinct CDR3 sequences; 48% were seen once. The sequence was collected from a human donor with aplastic anemia. The sample taken for sequencing was sorted CD4+, CD8+, or CD8+CD57+ T cells (not recorded which) from PBMCs. The gene calls are TRBV2 and TRBJ2-7, with a possible D match to TRBD2 (6 bases). The CDR3: CASSAKRPGASEQYF. In DNA, the CDR3 is TGTGCCAGCAGTGCTAAGCGTCCGGGAGCTAGCGAGCAGTACTTC.